The present T cell receptor beta chain was sequenced within a study of blood T cell repertoires in COVID-19. About the study: Both acute and convalescent COVID-19 samples were obtained from the United States, Italy and Spain. From T cells, B-cell-depleted T cells, or PBMCs came the material, which was cDNA or gDNA.

The germline V gene encodes CDR1 KGHSH and CDR2 LQKENI. The J segment lost 1 base and the V segment lost 0 bases, leaving 8 bases of the junction unmatched. The CDR3 has 18 residues. In the original processing: Nucleated cell number was recorded as an estimate derived from reference gene primer amplification. Clones were read by immunoSEQ multiplex PCR, and TCRdb kept only the in-frame ones, dropping some. For V, J and clone size, that table is used; D and trimming come from the DNA. The sample has around 250,000 clones, roughly 80% seen once. The source material was peripheral blood. The chain combines TRBV18 with TRBJ2-1, with TRBD1 matching over 8 bases. The source is a woman under 30 with acute or convalescent COVID-19. CDR3 nucleotide sequence: TGTGCCAGCTCACCACCCAACGGACAGGGCCGGTCCTACAATGAGCAGTTCTTC. Protein: CASSPPNGQGRSYNEQFF.